This T cell receptor beta chain was retrieved from a study of blood T cell repertoires in COVID-19. Study-wide context: In each case, the material was cDNA or gDNA derived from T cells, B-cell-depleted T cells, or PBMCs.

The CDR3 is 14 residues long. Trimming took 9 bases from V and 3 from J, leaving 14 bases between them. Per germline, CDR1 KGHDR and CDR2 SFDVKD. Sequencing used immunoSEQ multiplex PCR; TCRdb keeps in-frame clones, though not all of them. Of fewer than 250,000 clones detected, roughly 86% appear once; the ten largest clones hold over 2%. This chain joins TRBV24-1 and TRBJ2-1; a weak D match, TRBD2 (5 bases). The sequencing sample was made of PBMCs or T cells enriched from blood (not recorded which). The TCR was taken from a woman aged 50 to 65 who had recovered from COVID-19. The chain's CDR3 is CATQETGSYNEQFF. The CDR3 DNA reads TGTGCCACCCAGGAGACGGGGAGCTACAATGAGCAGTTCTTC.